This record concerns one T cell receptor (beta chain) sequence. This specimen belongs to a study of blood T cell repertoires in COVID-19. The V and J ends lost 3 bases and 0 bases respectively, with 7 bases between them. This CDR3 is built from 14 residues. CDR1 is MRHNA, CDR2 SNTAGT, per germline. Libraries were prepared by immunoSEQ multiplex PCR; TCRdb keeps only in-frame clonotypes and omits some of them. The sample includes some 300,000 clones, more than 70% of them seen just once. The receptor comes from a woman aged 25-40 years who had recovered from COVID-19. Sequenced sample: peripheral blood. The gene calls are TRBV6-4 and TRBJ2-3; TRBD2 might be the D (5 bases). The CDR3 nucleotides read TGTGCCAGCAGTGAAGGACTGAGCACAGATACGCAGTATTTT. As protein: CASSEGLSTDTQYF.